Following are 2 T cell receptor beta chains from one sample sequenced in a study of cytomegalovirus exposure and HLA in healthy donors. Both 60 Vbeta primers and 13 Jbeta primers went into the PCR. Sequencing used immunoSEQ multiplex PCR; TCRdb keeps in-frame clones, though not all of them. The ten top clones account for over 1.5%, within a sample of tens of thousands of clones. Sequencing input: PBMCs. The receptors originated from a woman aged 30 to 39 in good health and CMV-seronegative.

The chain links TRBV9 to TRBJ1-1; D call uncertain. The V end lost 0 bases, the J end lost 5 bases, and 5 bases lay between the germline ends. The V gene's germline CDR1 is SGDLS and CDR2 YYNGEE. The CDR3 consists of 12 residues. The CDR3 region is CASSVGETEAFF. In DNA, the CDR3 is TGTGCCAGCAGCGTAGGGGAGACTGAAGCTTTCTTT.

The V gene is TRBV30, the J gene TRBJ1-2; a weak D match, TRBD1 (6 bases). Germline-derived CDR1 and CDR2 are GTSNPN and SVGIG (reference sequence). The CDR3 is made up of 12 amino acids. Trimming left V 5 bases short and J 8 bases short, with 15 bases between. The CDR3 DNA sequence: TGTGCCTGGGACAGCGGGGGCAGGGGCTACACCTTC. Amino acids: CAWDSGGRGYTF.